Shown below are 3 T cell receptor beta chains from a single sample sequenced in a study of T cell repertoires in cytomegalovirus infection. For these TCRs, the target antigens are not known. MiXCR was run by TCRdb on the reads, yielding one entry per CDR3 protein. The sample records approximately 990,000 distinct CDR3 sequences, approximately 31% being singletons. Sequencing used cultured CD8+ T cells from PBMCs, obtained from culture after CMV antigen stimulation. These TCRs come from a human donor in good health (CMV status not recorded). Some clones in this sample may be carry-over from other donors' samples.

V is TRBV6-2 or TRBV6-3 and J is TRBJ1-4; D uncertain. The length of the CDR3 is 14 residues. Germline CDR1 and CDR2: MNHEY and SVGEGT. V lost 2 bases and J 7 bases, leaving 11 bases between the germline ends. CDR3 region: CASSYLRTGEKLFF. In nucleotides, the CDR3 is TGTGCCAGCAGTTACCTGCGGACGGGTGAAAAACTGTTTTTT.

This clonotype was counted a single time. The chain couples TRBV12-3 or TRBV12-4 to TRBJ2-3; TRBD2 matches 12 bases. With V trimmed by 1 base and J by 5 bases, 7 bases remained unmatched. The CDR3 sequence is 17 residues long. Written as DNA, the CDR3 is TGTGCCAGCAGTTTAGTCGCTAGCGGGGGGGTGGTAGATACGCAGTATTTT. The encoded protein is CASSLVASGGVVDTQYF.

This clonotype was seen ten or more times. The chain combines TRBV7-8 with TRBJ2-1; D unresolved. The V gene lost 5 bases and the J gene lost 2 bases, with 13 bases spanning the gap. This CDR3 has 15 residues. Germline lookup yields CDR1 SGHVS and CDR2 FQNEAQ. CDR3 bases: TGTGCCAGCAGCCGGACCGCAGTCACCTACAATGAGCAGTTCTTC. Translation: CASSRTAVTYNEQFF. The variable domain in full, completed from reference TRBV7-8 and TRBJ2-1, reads GAGVSQSPRYKVAKRGQDVALRCDPISGHVSLFWYQQALGQGPEFLTYFQNEAQLDKSGLPSDRFFAERPEGSVSTLKIQRTQQEDSAVYLCASSRTAVTYNEQFFGPGTRLTVL.